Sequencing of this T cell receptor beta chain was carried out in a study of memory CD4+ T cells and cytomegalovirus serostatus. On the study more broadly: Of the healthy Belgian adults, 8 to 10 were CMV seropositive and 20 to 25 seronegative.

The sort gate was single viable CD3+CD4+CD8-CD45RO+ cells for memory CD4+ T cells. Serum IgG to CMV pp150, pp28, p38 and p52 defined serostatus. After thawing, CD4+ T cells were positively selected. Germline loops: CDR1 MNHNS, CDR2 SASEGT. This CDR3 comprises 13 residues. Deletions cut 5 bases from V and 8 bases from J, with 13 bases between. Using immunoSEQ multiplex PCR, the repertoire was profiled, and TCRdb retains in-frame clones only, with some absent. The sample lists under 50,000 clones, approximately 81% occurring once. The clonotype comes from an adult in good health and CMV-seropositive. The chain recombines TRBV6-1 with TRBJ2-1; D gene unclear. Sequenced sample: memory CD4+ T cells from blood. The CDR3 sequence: CASSLGSLDEQFF. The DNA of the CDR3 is TGTGCCAGCAGTCTAGGGTCCTTAGATGAGCAGTTCTTC.